The 27 T cell receptor beta chains below come from one sample, sequenced in a study of T cells after yellow fever vaccination. TCRdb reprocessed the 5' RACE reads with MiXCR, giving one entry per CDR3 protein. The repertoire holds 300,000 to 400,000 distinct CDR3 sequences, with 8% to 9.5% as singletons. Material: PBMCs, obtained roughly 45 days after the first yellow fever vaccination. The receptors stem from a man aged 18 to 29 who received the YFV17D yellow fever vaccine.

This clonotype showed up just a few times. The genes are TRBV20-1 and TRBJ1-1; TRBD1 aligns across 11 bases. CDR3 length: 12 residues. V dropped 6 bases and J dropped 8; count of bases not matched to a gene: 5. Germline V CDR1 and CDR2: DFQATT, SNEGSKA (reference sequence). The CDR3 is CSATGQGEEAFF. The CDR3 DNA sequence: TGCAGTGCCACGGGACAGGGGGAAGAAGCTTTCTTT.

The table lists this clonotype with a few counts. The chain carries TRBV5-4 and TRBJ2-5; 7 positions agree with TRBD2. Trimming took 4 bases from V and 2 from J; bases not matched to a gene: 11. The CDR3 has 16 amino acids. The germline V gene encodes CDR1 SGHNT and CDR2 YYREEE (reference sequence). CDR3 nucleotides: TGTGCCAGCAGCCCCGCGACTAGCCGGTCACAAGAGACCCAGTACTTC. This translates into CASSPATSRSQETQYF.

This clonotype was picked up a small number of times. The rearrangement joins TRBV23-1 to TRBJ2-3, with TRBD1 matching over 9 bases. TRBV23-1 is known as an ORF, though its function is uncertain. This CDR3 region has 16 residues. V shed 0 bases and J 3 bases; nucleotides not matched to a gene: 4. The CDR3 DNA reads as TGCGCCAGCAGTCAATCCACCGGGACAGGGACAGATACGCAGTATTTT. Amino acid sequence: CASSQSTGTGTDTQYF.

The V call is TRBV28, the J call TRBJ1-1, with D unresolved. CDR3 length: 13 residues. V lost 8 bases and J 5 bases, leaving 15 bases between the germline ends. Per germline, CDR1 MDHEN and CDR2 SYDVKM. The CDR3 loop reads CASSWVVGTEAFF. The CDR3 DNA reads as TGTGCCAGCTCTTGGGTAGTGGGGACTGAAGCTTTCTTT.

V and J are TRBV10-3 and TRBJ1-2; 7 positions agree with TRBD1. Germline V lookup: CDR1 ENHRY, CDR2 SYGVKD. There are 13 residues in the CDR3. J was trimmed by 5 bases and V by 5 bases; bases with no gene match: 5. The CDR3 loop is CAISPQGVYGYTF. The CDR3 coding sequence is TGTGCCATCAGTCCCCAGGGGGTATATGGCTACACCTTC.

V usage is TRBV6-1 and J usage is TRBJ2-2, with 7 bases identical to TRBD2. Trimming took 5 bases from V and 6 from J; bases not matched to a gene: 9. The germline gives CDR1 MNHNS, CDR2 SASEGT. This CDR3 comprises 15 residues. CDR3: CASSRSGVRAGELFF. Written as DNA, the CDR3 is TGTGCCAGCAGTCGAAGCGGGGTCAGGGCCGGGGAGCTGTTTTTT.

This clonotype has just a few counts. The chain joins TRBV5-4 to TRBJ2-1, with 9 bases lining up with TRBD1. This CDR3 spans 13 amino acids. After removal of 4 bases from V and 9 bases from J, the junction contained 5 bases not matched to a gene. Germline V gene sequence: CDR1 SGHNT, CDR2 YYREEE (reference sequence). In nucleotides, the CDR3 is TGTGCCAGCAGCCAAACAGGGGGCGGTGAGCAGTTCTTC. Protein product: CASSQTGGGEQFF.

This clonotype was seen more than once but under ten times. The V gene is TRBV3-1, the J gene TRBJ1-1, with D perhaps matching TRBD1 (5 bases). The CDR3 covers 16 residues. V was clipped by 0 bases and J by 4 bases, with 15 bases between them. Looked up from germline, CDR1 is LGHDT and CDR2 is YNNKEL (reference sequence). The CDR3 here is CASSQDTWGSGTEAFF. CDR3 in DNA: TGTGCCAGCAGCCAAGATACTTGGGGGTCGGGCACTGAAGCTTTCTTT.

This clonotype was counted between two and nine times. The gene calls are TRBV6-1 and TRBJ2-4; D may be TRBD1 or TRBD2 (5 bases each). CDR3 length equals 17 residues. From germline, CDR1 is MNHNS and CDR2 SASEGT. V was pared by 4 bases and J by 0 bases, with 16 bases between. The CDR3 bases are TGTGCCAGCAGTGGCGCTGTCCGGGGCCTAGCCAAAAACATTCAGTACTTC. The encoded protein is CASSGAVRGLAKNIQYF.

In DNA form, the CDR3 reads TGTGCCAGCTCCCCCACGGGGCGCGGGGAAAAACTGTTTTTT. It translates to CASSPTGRGEKLFF. The chain combines TRBV18 with TRBJ1-4, with D perhaps matching TRBD1 (5 bases). Trimming left V 6 bases short and J 8 bases short, with 16 bases between. This CDR3 is 14 amino acids long. Germline V gives CDR1 KGHSH, CDR2 LQKENI. Using reference TRBV18 and TRBJ1-4 for the parts outside the CDR3, the full variable domain is NAGVMQNPRHLVRRRGQEARLRCSPMKGHSHVYWYRQLPEEGLKFMVYLQKENIIDESGMPKERFSAEFPKEGPSILRIQQVVRGDSAAYFCASSPTGRGEKLFFGSGTQLSVL.

A few counts support this clonotype. This rearrangement joins TRBV15 to TRBJ2-3; D gene ambiguous. The CDR3 has 14 residues. Trimming stripped 6 bases from V and 2 bases from J, with 12 bases between. The V gene's germline CDR1 is LNHNV and CDR2 YYDKDF (reference sequence). Here the CDR3 reads CATSGTYHTDTQYF. In DNA form, the CDR3 reads TGTGCCACCAGTGGAACTTATCACACAGATACGCAGTATTTT.

V gene TRBV6-2 or TRBV6-3 combines with J gene TRBJ2-2; D remains unclear. The CDR3 loop spans 14 amino acids. Germline V gives CDR1 MNHEY, CDR2 SVGEGT. Trimming took off 0 bases at V and 4 bases at J, with 6 bases between the two ends. CDR3 protein: CASSYSGVTGELFF. The CDR3 DNA is TGTGCCAGCAGTTACTCTGGGGTCACCGGGGAGCTGTTTTTT.

This clonotype was seen repeatedly, ten times or more. J is TRBJ1-2 and V is TRBV9, with D possibly TRBD1 on 6 matching bases. Trimming left V 3 bases short and J 4 bases short, with 25 bases between. This CDR3 has 18 residues. Germline V gene sequence: CDR1 SGDLS, CDR2 YYNGEE. CDR3 protein: CASSGRLTQGKSSYGYTF. Written as DNA, the CDR3 is TGTGCCAGCAGCGGAAGACTGACCCAGGGGAAGTCCAGCTATGGCTACACCTTC.

This clonotype came up a few times. V and J are TRBV4-3 and TRBJ2-2; possibly TRBD1 for D (6 bases). Per the germline V gene, CDR1 is LGHNA and CDR2 is YSLEER. V was pared by 1 base and J by 0 bases, with 12 bases between. CDR3 length: 17 residues. The CDR3 is CASSQGEGVTNTGELFF. The CDR3 region has the DNA TGCGCCAGCAGCCAAGGAGAGGGGGTCACGAACACCGGGGAGCTGTTTTTT.

This clonotype was counted only a few times. This chain connects TRBV27 to TRBJ2-1; D is possibly TRBD2 (6 bases). Trimming pared 6 bases from V and 1 base from J, leaving 13 bases between. CDR3 size: 15 residues. Germline CDR1 reads MNHEY; CDR2 reads SMNVEV (reference sequence). The CDR3 here is CASSIQGRSYNEQFF. The CDR3 DNA reads TGTGCCAGCAGCATCCAAGGGAGGTCCTACAATGAGCAGTTCTTC.

J is TRBJ2-7 and V is TRBV28, with 8 positions matching TRBD1. Germline V gene data show CDR1 as MDHEN and CDR2 as SYDVKM. The CDR3 spans 14 residues. V gave up 9 bases and J gave up 1 base; unmatched junction bases: 8. Written as DNA, the CDR3 is TGTGCCAGTATGGGACAGGAAGGTTCCTACGAGCAGTACGTC. Its protein is CASMGQEGSYEQYV.

At least ten counts were recorded for this clonotype. The CDR3 is CSVERGRQETQYF. Here the CDR3 DNA reads TGCAGCGTTGAAAGGGGTAGGCAAGAGACCCAGTACTTC. V gene TRBV29-1 combines with J gene TRBJ2-5; possible D gene TRBD1, 5 bases. CDR3 length: 13 residues. Germline CDR1 is SQVTM and CDR2 is ANQGSEA. V was shortened by 2 bases and J by 2 bases, with 9 bases between the two germline ends.

Here the CDR3 DNA reads TGTGCCAGCAGCGTAGCCGGAGCGGCAGTAACAGATACGCAGTATTTT. Translating it yields CASSVAGAAVTDTQYF. This chain links TRBV9 with TRBJ2-3; D may be TRBD2 (5 bases). V shed 0 bases and J shed 3 bases, with 14 bases lying between them. The CDR3 loop spans 16 amino acids. Germline CDR1 and CDR2: SGDLS and YYNGEE.

The V and J genes are TRBV7-2 and TRBJ1-4; D uncertain. Germline CDR1 reads SGHTA; CDR2 reads FQGNSA. The V and J ends lost 3 bases and 0 bases respectively, with 11 bases between them. This CDR3 spans 16 amino acids. The CDR3 nucleotides are TGTGCCAGCAGCTTTTTCGGGTTTCCAACTAATGAAAAACTGTTTTTT. Its translation: CASSFFGFPTNEKLFF.

The sample holds a few counts of this clonotype. This chain uses TRBV19 with TRBJ1-1; 11 bases are a match to TRBD1. CDR3 length equals 17 residues. J gave up 1 base and V 8 bases, and 12 bases lay outside the gene matches. Germline V gene data show CDR1 as LNHDA and CDR2 as SQIVND (reference sequence). The CDR3: CASWSGQGVFTNTEAFF. CDR3 nucleotides: TGTGCCAGTTGGTCGGGACAGGGGGTTTTTACGAACACTGAAGCTTTCTTT.

This clonotype was observed a few times. The V and J genes are TRBV15 and TRBJ2-1, with TRBD1 as a possible D gene (5 bases). Germline loops: CDR1 LNHNV, CDR2 YYDKDF (reference sequence). The germline V and J ends were trimmed by 9 bases and 0 bases, with 12 bases remaining between them. The length of the CDR3 is 14 residues. The CDR3 here is CATARVPSYNEQFF. DNA of the CDR3: TGTGCCACGGCCAGGGTCCCCTCCTACAATGAGCAGTTCTTC. The full variable domain, completed using reference TRBV15 and TRBJ2-1, is DAMVIQNPRYQVTQFGKPVTLSCSQTLNHNVMYWYQQKSSQAPKLLFHYYDKDFNNEADTPDNFQSRRPNTSFCFLDIRSPGLGDTAMYLCATARVPSYNEQFFGPGTRLTVL.

This clonotype was counted between two and nine times. V gene TRBV4-1 combines with J gene TRBJ2-7, with D perhaps matching TRBD2 (6 bases). V shed 0 bases and J shed 4 bases, with 7 bases lying between them. Germline V CDR1 and CDR2: MGHRA, YSYEKL. The CDR3 consists of 13 residues. The DNA of the CDR3 is TGCGCCAGCAGCCAAGATCGGGGGTACGAGCAGTACGTC. Translating it yields CASSQDRGYEQYV.

This clonotype appeared a few times. V usage is TRBV11-3 and J usage is TRBJ2-7; D is undetermined. From germline, CDR1 is SGHNT and CDR2 YENEEA. V dropped 2 bases and J dropped 5 bases, with 10 bases sitting between them. The CDR3 is 13 residues long. In DNA, the CDR3 is TGTGCCAGCAGCTTATACAATCACCACGAGCAGTACTTC. Its translation: CASSLYNHHEQYF.

This clonotype has just a few counts. V is TRBV5-1 and J is TRBJ2-1; TRBD2 aligns across 8 bases. Trimming cost V 0 bases and J 3 bases; bases outside gene matches: 5. The CDR3 runs 16 residues. CDR1 and CDR2 from the germline V gene are SGHRS and YFSETQ. This CDR3 reads CASSLGAGGYYNEQFF. CDR3 sequence (DNA): TGCGCCAGCAGCTTGGGGGCGGGGGGATACTACAATGAGCAGTTCTTC. Combining the CDR3 with reference TRBV5-1 and TRBJ2-1 gives the whole variable domain KAGVTQTPRYLIKTRGQQVTLSCSPISGHRSVSWYQQTPGQGLQFLFEYFSETQRNKGNFPGRFSGRQFSNSRSEMNVSTLELGDSALYLCASSLGAGGYYNEQFFGPGTRLTVL.

This clonotype was found many times. The gene calls are TRBV7-2 and TRBJ2-6; unclear D gene. CDR3 length: 14 residues. Germline V gene sequence: CDR1 SGHTA, CDR2 FQGNSA. The V end lost 5 bases, the J end lost 0 bases, and 5 bases lay between the germline ends. The CDR3 coding sequence is TGTGCCAGCAGCCAATCCTCTGGGGCCAACGTCCTGACTTTC. Its translation is CASSQSSGANVLTF.

This clonotype was counted at least ten times. The chain combines TRBV5-4 with TRBJ1-1, with 8 bases fitting TRBD1. There are 14 residues in the CDR3. Germline lookup yields CDR1 SGHNT and CDR2 YYREEE (reference sequence). V was pared by 2 bases and J by 0 bases, with 0 bases of the junction left unmatched. Here the CDR3 DNA reads TGTGCCAGCAGCTTACAGGGGGTGAACACTGAAGCTTTCTTT. Translating gives CASSLQGVNTEAFF.

This clonotype showed up just a few times. V gene TRBV29-1 combines with J gene TRBJ1-5; no firm D call. Germline CDR1 reads SQVTM; CDR2 reads ANQGSEA. CDR3 length equals 12 residues. Trimming took off 2 bases at V and 4 bases at J, with 6 bases between the two ends. CDR3 nucleotides: TGCAGCGTTGAACTAGGGAATCAGCCCCAGCATTTT. Its protein is CSVELGNQPQHF.